This T cell receptor beta chain was identified in a study of blood T cell repertoires in COVID-19. Study-level information: Sites across the United States, Italy and Spain contributed samples from acute and convalescent COVID-19.

V was clipped by 5 bases and J by 3 bases, with 11 bases between them. The CDR3 runs 13 residues. CDR1 and CDR2 (germline): SEHNR, FQNEAQ (reference sequence). This clone was seen just once. Study processing details: Amplification with reference gene primers provided the estimates of nucleated cell counts. Only in-frame clones appear in the TCRdb table, and some are missing; sequencing was by immunoSEQ multiplex PCR. V and J calls and clone size are copied from that table; D and trimming were computed from the DNA. The sample yields about 150,000 clones, around 86% seen once. Specimen: peripheral blood. The rearrangement joins TRBV7-9 to TRBJ2-7, with D perhaps matching TRBD2 (6 bases). The TCR comes from a man aged 70-80 years with acute or convalescent COVID-19. The CDR3 sequence: CASSPGGDYEQYF. For the CDR3, the DNA is TGTGCCAGCAGCCCAGGCGGGGACTACGAGCAGTACTTC.